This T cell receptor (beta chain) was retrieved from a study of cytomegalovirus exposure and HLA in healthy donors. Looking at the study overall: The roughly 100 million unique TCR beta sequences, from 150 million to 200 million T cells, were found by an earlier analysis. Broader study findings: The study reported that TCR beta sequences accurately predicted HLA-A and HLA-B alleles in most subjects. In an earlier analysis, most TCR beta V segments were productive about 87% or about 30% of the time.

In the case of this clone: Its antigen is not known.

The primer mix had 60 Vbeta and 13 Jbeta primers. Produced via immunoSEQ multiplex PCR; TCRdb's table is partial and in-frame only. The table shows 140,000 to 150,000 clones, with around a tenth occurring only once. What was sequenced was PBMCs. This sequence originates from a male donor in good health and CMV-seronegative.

For the CDR3, the DNA is TGTGCCAGCAGTTACGAGGGTCGAGATACGCAGTATTTT. It codes for CASSYEGRDTQYF. The rearrangement joins TRBV6-6 to TRBJ2-3; the D gene is possibly TRBD2 (5 bases). Per germline, CDR1 MNHNY and CDR2 SVGAGI (reference sequence). The CDR3 totals 13 residues. Between the trimmed V and J ends, which lost 2 bases and 5 bases, there was a span of 8 bases.